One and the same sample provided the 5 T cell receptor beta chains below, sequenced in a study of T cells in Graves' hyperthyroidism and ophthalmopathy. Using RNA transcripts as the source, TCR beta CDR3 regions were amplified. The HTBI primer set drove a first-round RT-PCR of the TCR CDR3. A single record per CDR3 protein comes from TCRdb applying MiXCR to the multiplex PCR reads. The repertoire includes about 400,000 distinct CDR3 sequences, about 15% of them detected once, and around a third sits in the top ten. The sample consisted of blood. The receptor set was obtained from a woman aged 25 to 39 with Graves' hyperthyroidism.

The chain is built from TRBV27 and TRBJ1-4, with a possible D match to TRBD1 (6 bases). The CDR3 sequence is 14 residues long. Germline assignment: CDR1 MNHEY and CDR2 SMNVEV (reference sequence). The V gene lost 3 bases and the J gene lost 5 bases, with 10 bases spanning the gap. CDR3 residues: CASSLGAGNEKLFF. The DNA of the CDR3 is TGTGCCAGCAGTTTGGGGGCGGGAAATGAAAAACTGTTTTTT.

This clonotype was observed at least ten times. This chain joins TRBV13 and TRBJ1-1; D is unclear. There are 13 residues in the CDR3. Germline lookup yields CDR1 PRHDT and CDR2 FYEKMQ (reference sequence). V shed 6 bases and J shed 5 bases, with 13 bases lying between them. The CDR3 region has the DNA TGTGCCAGCAGTTCCTCCCCACGGACTGAAGCTTTCTTT. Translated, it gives CASSSSPRTEAFF.

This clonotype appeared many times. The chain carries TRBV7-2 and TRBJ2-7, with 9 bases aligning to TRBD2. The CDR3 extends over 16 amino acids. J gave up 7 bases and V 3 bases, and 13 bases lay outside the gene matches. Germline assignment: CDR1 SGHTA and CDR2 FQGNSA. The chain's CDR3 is CASSFDSGLALREQYF. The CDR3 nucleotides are TGTGCCAGCAGCTTTGATTCGGGACTAGCCCTGAGGGAGCAGTACTTC. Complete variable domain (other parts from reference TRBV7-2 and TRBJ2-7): GAGVSQSPSNKVTEKGKDVELRCDPISGHTALYWYRQSLGQGLEFLIYFQGNSAPDKSGLPSDRFSAERTGGSVSTLTIQRTQQEDSAVYLCASSFDSGLALREQYFGPGTRLTVT.

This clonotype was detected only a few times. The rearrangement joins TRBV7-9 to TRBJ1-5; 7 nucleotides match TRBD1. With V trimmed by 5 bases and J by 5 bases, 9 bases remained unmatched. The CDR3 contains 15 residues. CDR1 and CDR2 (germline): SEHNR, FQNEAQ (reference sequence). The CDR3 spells CASSRTGTDDQPQHF. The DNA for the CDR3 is TGTGCCAGCAGCAGAACCGGGACAGATGATCAGCCCCAGCATTTT.

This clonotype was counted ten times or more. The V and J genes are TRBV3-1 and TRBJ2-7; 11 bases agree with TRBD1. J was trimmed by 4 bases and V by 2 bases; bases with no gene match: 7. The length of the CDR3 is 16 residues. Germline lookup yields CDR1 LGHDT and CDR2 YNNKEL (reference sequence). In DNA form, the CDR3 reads TGTGCCAGCAGCCAACGACCGGGACAGGGGGTTTACGAGCAGTACTTC. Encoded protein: CASSQRPGQGVYEQYF.